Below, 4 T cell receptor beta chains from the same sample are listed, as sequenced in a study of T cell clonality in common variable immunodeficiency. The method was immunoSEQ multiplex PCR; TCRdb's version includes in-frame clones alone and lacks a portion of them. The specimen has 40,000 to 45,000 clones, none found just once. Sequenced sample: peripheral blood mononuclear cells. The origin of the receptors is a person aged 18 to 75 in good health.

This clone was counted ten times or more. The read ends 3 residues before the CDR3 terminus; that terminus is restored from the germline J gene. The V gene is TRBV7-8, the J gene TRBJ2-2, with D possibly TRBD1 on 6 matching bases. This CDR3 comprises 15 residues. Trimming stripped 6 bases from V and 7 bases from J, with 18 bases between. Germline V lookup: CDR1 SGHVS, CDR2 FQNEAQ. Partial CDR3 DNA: TGTGCCAGCAGTAAAGGCAGGGGTAGAGGCGGGGAG. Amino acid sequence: CASSKGRGRGGE. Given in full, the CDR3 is CASSKGRGRGGELFF.

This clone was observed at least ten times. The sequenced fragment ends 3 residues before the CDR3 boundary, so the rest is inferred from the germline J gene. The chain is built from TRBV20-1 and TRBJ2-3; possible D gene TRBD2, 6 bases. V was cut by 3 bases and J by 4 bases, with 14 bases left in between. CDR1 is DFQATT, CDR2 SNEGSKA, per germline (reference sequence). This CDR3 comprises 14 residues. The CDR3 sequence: CSASLRLVSDTQYF. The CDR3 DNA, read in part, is TGCAGTGCTAGTCTCCGACTAGTCTCAGATACG.

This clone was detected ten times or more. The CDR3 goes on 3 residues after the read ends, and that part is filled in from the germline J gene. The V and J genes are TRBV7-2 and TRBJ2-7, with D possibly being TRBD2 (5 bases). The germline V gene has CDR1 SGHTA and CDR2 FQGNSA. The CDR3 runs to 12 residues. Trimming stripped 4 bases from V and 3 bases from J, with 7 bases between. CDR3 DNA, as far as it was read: TGTGCCAGCAGCTGGAGCGGCTACGAG. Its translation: CASSWSGYE. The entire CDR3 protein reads CASSWSGYEQYF.

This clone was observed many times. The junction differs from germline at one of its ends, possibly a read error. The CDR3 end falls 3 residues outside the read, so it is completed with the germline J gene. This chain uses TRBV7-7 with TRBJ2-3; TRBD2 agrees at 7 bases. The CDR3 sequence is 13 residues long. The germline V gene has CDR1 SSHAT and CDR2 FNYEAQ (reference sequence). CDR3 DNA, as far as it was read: TGTGCTAGCAGCTCGGGACTATTGGATACG. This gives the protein CASSSGLLDT. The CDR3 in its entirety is CASSSGLLDTQYF.